This is a list of T cell receptor beta chains from one sample in a study of cytomegalovirus exposure and HLA in healthy donors. The assay was immunoSEQ multiplex PCR, and TCRdb's table has in-frame clones only and misses some. This table holds 100,000 to 150,000 clones, over 70% found once. The sequenced material came from PBMCs. The receptors stem from a man in his late teens or twenties in good health and CMV-seropositive. Each CDR3 is given without its conserved first and last residue.

J gene,V gene,CDR3 protein
TRBJ2-7,TRBV5-1,ASSSRGLQGIPLEQY
TRBJ1-2,TRBV10-3,AISVDSYGYT
TRBJ2-3,TRBV6-5,ASSGTLGDTQY
TRBJ2-7,TRBV7-6,ASNSGAVGYEQY
TRBJ2-7,TRBV5-8,ASSFTGLANEQY
TRBJ1-1,TRBV29-1,SVGTAPNTEAF
TRBJ1-1,TRBV5-1,ASSLAGRGASEAF
TRBJ1-5,TRBV4-2,ASSPTGSSNQPQH
TRBJ2-1,TRBV11-2,ASSSGGEQF
TRBJ1-1,TRBV2,ASSRDIRTDTEAF
TRBJ2-3,TRBV5-1,ASSPTGTSTDTQY
TRBJ1-4,TRBV19,ASGKPRGPNEKLF
TRBJ1-2,TRBV7-2,ASSPPYYYGYT
TRBJ1-5,TRBV18,ASSSTLNRGRSNQPQH
TRBJ2-1,TRBV4-1,ASSQGSQAGARNEQF
TRBJ2-1,TRBV5-5,ASSLPLDEQF
TRBJ2-7,TRBV7-7,ASSLDREDEQY
TRBJ1-1,TRBV6-5,ASRFTGSGTEAF
TRBJ2-1,TRBV5-5,ASSFAGYSEQF
TRBJ2-5,TRBV9,ASSVSGTSVRETQY
TRBJ2-6,TRBV18,ASSPKNPGQVSGANVLT
TRBJ2-1,TRBV10-3,AINSGSSYNEQF
TRBJ1-4,TRBV4-1,ASSLPGGEKLF
TRBJ1-2,TRBV5-6,ASSSPGRGRNYGYT
TRBJ2-6,TRBV7-2,ASSHVQGSGANVLT
TRBJ1-3,TRBV19,ASSTGISGNTIY
TRBJ2-1,TRBV6-5,ASRRKVGGANEQF
TRBJ1-2,TRBV2,ASSGQFISYGYT
TRBJ2-1,TRBV5-1,ASSQGQGAGNEQF
TRBJ2-2,TRBV5-4,ASSLSPDRHNTGELF
TRBJ2-2,TRBV5-1,ASSLRQFTGELF
TRBJ2-7,TRBV7-9,ASSPNRDRDEQY
TRBJ2-5,TRBV5-4,ASTRGGIGETQY
TRBJ2-2,TRBV4-3,ASSQGSGTNTGELF
TRBJ2-7,TRBV30,AWSDGTGPYEQY
TRBJ2-7,TRBV2,ASSEFGTSREQY
TRBJ2-1,TRBV7-2,ASSLIGNEQF
TRBJ1-5,TRBV7-6,ASSLETGQRPQH
TRBJ2-1,TRBV4-1,ASSQLGTSGRGMYEQF
TRBJ2-2,TRBV5-1,ASSLGLAVTGELF
TRBJ1-3,TRBV28,ASSFLGSGNTIY
TRBJ2-5,TRBV4-3,ASSQDQQETQY
TRBJ2-2,TRBV19,ASGPGGPGELF
TRBJ1-2,TRBV5-4,ASSSRTRRDYGYT
TRBJ1-3,TRBV7-2,ASSPGLWGNTIY
TRBJ1-2,TRBV6-1,ASSGPQGSYGYT
TRBJ1-5,TRBV7-2,ASSLNDRGRQH
TRBJ1-1,TRBV5-4,ASSFLERVSTEAF